This is a list of T cell receptor beta chains from one sample in a study of T cells in Graves' hyperthyroidism and ophthalmopathy. TCRdb reanalysed the multiplex PCR reads using MiXCR and keeps one entry per CDR3 protein. The sample has around 200,000 distinct CDR3 sequences, approximately 20% seen once. The material sequenced was blood. The receptor source for this set is a man aged 35-49 years with Graves' hyperthyroidism. Each CDR3 is given with its conserved first and last residue. D genes are given only for firm matches. Size tells how often a clone was seen (once, few, many) or the class of an expanded clone, and some rows leave it out.

TRBV18,many,TRBJ2-7,TRBD1,TGTGCCAGCGCCGGGACAGGGGGCTTTAACGAGCAGTACTTC,CASAGTGGFNEQYF
TRBV2,many,TRBJ1-1,.,TGTGCCAGCAGCGTTTCCAGGGATTTCGCTGAAGCTTTCTTT,CASSVSRDFAEAFF
TRBV6-5,many,TRBJ2-5,TRBD2,TGTGCCAGCAGTTACGCGGGGGGGCCGGGCGAGACCCAGTACTTC,CASSYAGGPGETQYF
TRBV14,many,TRBJ2-3,.,TGTGCCAGCAGCCAGCAAATGGGCCGGACAGATACGCAGTATTTT,CASSQQMGRTDTQYF
TRBV5-8,many,TRBJ1-3,.,TGTGCCAGCAGGAGACGGGACTCTGGAAACACCATATATTTT,CASRRRDSGNTIYF
TRBV7-9,many,TRBJ2-3,TRBD2,TGTGCCAGCAGCTTGGCCGGGCCTAGCGGGGGAACAGATACGCAGTATTTT,CASSLAGPSGGTDTQYF
TRBV27,many,TRBJ1-2,.,TGTGCCAGCAGTTTAGGGGCGGAGTATGGCTACACCTTC,CASSLGAEYGYTF
TRBV12-3/TRBV12-4,.,TRBJ2-3,TRBD1,TGTGCCAGCAGTGCAAGACAGGGGCAAGATACGCAGTATTTT,CASSARQGQDTQYF
TRBV28,many,TRBJ2-1,TRBD2,TGTGCCAGCAGACTCAACACTGAGCGGGGGCCCTACAATGAGCAGTTCTTC,CASRLNTERGPYNEQFF
TRBV10-1,few,TRBJ2-1,TRBD2,TGCGCCAGCAGTACTAGCGGGGGGGCCAATGAGCAGTTCTTC,CASSTSGGANEQFF
TRBV2,many,TRBJ1-1,TRBD1,TGTGCCAGAACCGGGACAGGGTCCACTGAAGCTTTCTTT,CARTGTGSTEAFF
TRBV7-2,.,TRBJ1-1,.,TGTGCCAGCAGCTTAGAGAGGAGGAACACTGAAGCTTTCTTT,CASSLERRNTEAFF
TRBV5-1,few,TRBJ2-1,TRBD1,TGCGCCAGCAGCATGGACAGGCTCCCGGGGTTCTTC,CASSMDRLPGFF
TRBV24-1,.,TRBJ2-7,.,TGTGCCACCAGTGATTTGCTCCCACAGGGGGGGCGGGAGCAGTACTTC,CATSDLLPQGGREQYF
TRBV20-1,many,TRBJ2-4,.,TGCAGTGCTAGAGAGACAGGGAGGAACATTCAGTACTTC,CSARETGRNIQYF
TRBV2,many,TRBJ2-2,TRBD1,TGTGCCAGCAGGCTTGGACAGGCCGGCACCGGGGAGCTGTTTTTT,CASRLGQAGTGELFF
TRBV30,.,TRBJ2-4,.,TGTGCCTGGACGGGGCGGGGGCTCGGAAACATTCAGTACTTC,CAWTGRGLGNIQYF
TRBV30,few,TRBJ2-7,TRBD1,TGTGCCTGGACCGGGACAGGGATTACGCAGTACTTC,CAWTGTGITQYF
TRBV6-2/TRBV6-3,few,TRBJ1-1,.,TGTGCCAGTTTCACGAACACTGAAGCTTTCTTT,CASFTNTEAFF
TRBV7-6,many,TRBJ2-1,TRBD1,TGTGCCAGCACAGACAGGGGTCGAGGTGATGAGCAGTTCTTC,CASTDRGRGDEQFF
TRBV7-2,.,TRBJ2-1,.,TGTGCCAGCAGCGAAGAGCGGGTGTACAATGAGCAGTTCTTC,CASSEERVYNEQFF
TRBV6-2/TRBV6-3,many,TRBJ2-5,TRBD2,TGTGCCAGCAGGGGGACTAGCGGGGGCCAAGAGACCCAGTACTTC,CASRGTSGGQETQYF
TRBV7-9,many,TRBJ2-2,.,TGTGCCAGCAGCTTAGGCCTAGCAATCGGGGAGCTGTTTTTT,CASSLGLAIGELFF
TRBV20-1,many,TRBJ2-6,.,TGCAGTGCATGGCCGGCTGGGGCCAACGTCCTGACTTTC,CSAWPAGANVLTF
TRBV28,few,TRBJ1-2,.,TGTGCCAGCAGCTTCGACAGCTATGGCTACACCTTC,CASSFDSYGYTF
TRBV27,many,TRBJ2-5,.,TGTGCCAGCAGTTTATCTGGGGGGCCGCGGGAGACCCAGTACTTC,CASSLSGGPRETQYF
TRBV6-1,few,TRBJ2-7,.,TGTGCCAGCAGTCCCGACCAGAGCTCCTACGAGCAGTACTTC,CASSPDQSSYEQYF
TRBV20-1,many,TRBJ2-3,TRBD2,TGCAGTGCTAGAGTGGGACTAGCGGAGGGTACGCAGTATTTT,CSARVGLAEGTQYF
TRBV5-1,.,TRBJ2-3,.,TGCGCCAGCAGCTTACCCAGTAGCACAGATACGCAGTATTTT,CASSLPSSTDTQYF
TRBV7-9,few,TRBJ1-4,.,TGTGCCAGCAGTTGGGACATTAATGAAAAACTGTTTTTT,CASSWDINEKLFF
TRBV7-3,.,TRBJ2-1,TRBD2,TGTGCCAGCAGCCGACTAGCGGGGGGTCCATCCTACAATGAGCAGTTCTTC,CASSRLAGGPSYNEQFF
TRBV12-3/TRBV12-4,few,TRBJ2-2,TRBD1,TGTGCCAGCAGTCACCCGGGACAGAGATCGAACACCGGGGAGCTGTTTTTT,CASSHPGQRSNTGELFF
TRBV2,.,TRBJ2-3,TRBD1,TGTGCCAGCAGTGATATGACAGGGGGCACAGATACGCAGTATTTT,CASSDMTGGTDTQYF
TRBV5-4,.,TRBJ2-1,TRBD2,TGTGCCAGCAGCTTGGATCCGGGGGGGCGATACAATGAGCAGTTCTTC,CASSLDPGGRYNEQFF
TRBV5-8,many,TRBJ2-3,TRBD1,TGTGCCAGCAGGACTCGGACAGGCGGAGATACGCAGTATTTT,CASRTRTGGDTQYF
TRBV5-1,many,TRBJ2-3,.,TGCGCCAGCAGCACGGACATAAGCACAGATACGCAGTATTTT,CASSTDISTDTQYF
TRBV11-2,many,TRBJ2-1,.,TGTGCCAGCAGCTTAGTTAACCAGGGGTCGCAGTTCTTC,CASSLVNQGSQFF
TRBV20-1,.,TRBJ2-7,.,TGCAGTGCGCCTCTTTCCTACGAGCAGTACTTC,CSAPLSYEQYF
TRBV24-1,many,TRBJ2-7,.,TGTGCCACCAGTGATCCGGGCAGGGGCTCCTACGAGCAGTACTTC,CATSDPGRGSYEQYF
TRBV18,.,TRBJ2-1,TRBD1,TGTGCCAGCTCACCACGGACAGGGGCCTACAATGAGCAGTTCTTC,CASSPRTGAYNEQFF
TRBV30,many,TRBJ2-5,TRBD1,TGTGCCTGGAGCGACAGGGGGGGACAAGAGACCCAGTACTTC,CAWSDRGGQETQYF
TRBV15,few,TRBJ1-2,TRBD1,TGTGCCACTAGACCGACAGGGGCTAACTATGGCTACACCTTC,CATRPTGANYGYTF
TRBV6-1,many,TRBJ1-5,.,TGTGCCAGCAGACATAGTGGAGATGGGGAGGTCCTACGATATAGCAATCAGCCCCAGCATTTT,CASRHSGDGEVLRYSNQPQHF
TRBV19,.,TRBJ1-1,.,TGTGCCAGTACCGAAACCCTGGGGGGCGAAGCTTTCTTT,CASTETLGGEAFF
TRBV28,few,TRBJ2-1,TRBD2,TGTGCCAGCAAAGGGGGCGGGGGGGCAGATGAGCAGTTCTTC,CASKGGGGADEQFF